This T cell receptor beta chain was retrieved from a study of metastatic and nonmetastatic thyroid tumors. Study in general: The study looked at repertoires side by side in blood and in tumor or nodule tissue from malignant and benign thyroid patients.

All patients were treatment-naive before thyroid surgery. This clone occurred many times. Its antigen is not identified. Overall study findings and caveats: Reported TCR beta diversity, measured in blood and tumor, was significantly higher for malignant thyroid tumors than for benign nodules.

This CDR3 has 12 residues. CDR1 is LGHDT and CDR2 is YNNKEL in the germline V gene (reference sequence). Trimming shortened V by 0 bases and J by 2 bases, and 1 base separated the two germline ends. In the source study's methods: Across clinicopathological groups, CDR3 differences served as the basis for building a distant-metastasis classifier for papillary thyroid cancer. TCRdb re-processed the PCR reads through MiXCR. TCRdb assigned the V and J calls; the authors' analysis was not used. This table holds about 45,000 clones, about 3.3% found once. The chain couples TRBV3-1 to TRBJ2-5; D not resolved. The sample was blood. This sequence was found in a female donor with papillary thyroid cancer or a benign thyroid nodule (not recorded which). Some clones in this sample may be carry-over from other donors' samples. CDR3 sequence (DNA): TGTGCCAGCAGCCAAGATCAAGAGACCCAGTACTTC. It translates to CASSQDQETQYF.